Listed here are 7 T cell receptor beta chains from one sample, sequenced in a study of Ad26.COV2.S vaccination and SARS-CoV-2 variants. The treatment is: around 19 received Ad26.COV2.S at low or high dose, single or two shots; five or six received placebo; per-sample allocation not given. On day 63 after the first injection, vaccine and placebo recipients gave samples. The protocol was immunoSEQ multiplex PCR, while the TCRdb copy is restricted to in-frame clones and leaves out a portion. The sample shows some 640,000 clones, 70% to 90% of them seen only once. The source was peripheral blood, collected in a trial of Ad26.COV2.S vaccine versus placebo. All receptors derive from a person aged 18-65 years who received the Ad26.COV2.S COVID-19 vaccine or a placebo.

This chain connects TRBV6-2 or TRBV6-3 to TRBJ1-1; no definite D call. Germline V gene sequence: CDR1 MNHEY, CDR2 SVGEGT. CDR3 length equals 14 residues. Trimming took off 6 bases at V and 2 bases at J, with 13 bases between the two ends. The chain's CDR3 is CASSPMSLNTEAFF. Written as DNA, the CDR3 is TGTGCCAGCAGCCCCATGTCCCTAAACACTGAAGCTTTCTTT.

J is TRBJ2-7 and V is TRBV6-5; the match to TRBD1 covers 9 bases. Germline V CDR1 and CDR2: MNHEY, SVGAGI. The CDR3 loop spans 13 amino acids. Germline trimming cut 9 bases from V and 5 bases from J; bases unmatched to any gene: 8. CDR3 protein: CASRGQGIDEQYF. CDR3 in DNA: TGTGCCAGTCGAGGACAGGGGATAGACGAGCAGTACTTC.

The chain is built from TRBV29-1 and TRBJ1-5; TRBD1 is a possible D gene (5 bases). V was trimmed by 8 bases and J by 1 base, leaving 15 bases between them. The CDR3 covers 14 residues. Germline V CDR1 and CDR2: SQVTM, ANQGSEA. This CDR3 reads CSIRAGDSNQPQHF. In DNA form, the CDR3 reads TGCAGCATCCGGGCTGGGGACAGCAATCAGCCCCAGCATTTT.

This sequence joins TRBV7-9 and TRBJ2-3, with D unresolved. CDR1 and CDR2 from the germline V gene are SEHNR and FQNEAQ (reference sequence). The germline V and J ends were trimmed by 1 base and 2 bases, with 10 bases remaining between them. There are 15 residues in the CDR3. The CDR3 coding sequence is TGTGCCAGCAGCTTAGACCTTCAGCACACAGATACGCAGTATTTT. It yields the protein CASSLDLQHTDTQYF.

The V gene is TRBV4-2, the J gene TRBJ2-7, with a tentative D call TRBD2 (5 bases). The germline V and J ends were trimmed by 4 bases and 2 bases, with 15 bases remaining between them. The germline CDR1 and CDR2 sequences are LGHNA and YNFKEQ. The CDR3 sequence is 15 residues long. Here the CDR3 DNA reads TGTGCCAGCAGCCTTACCATAGGGAGCCCCTACGAGCAGTACTTC. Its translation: CASSLTIGSPYEQYF.

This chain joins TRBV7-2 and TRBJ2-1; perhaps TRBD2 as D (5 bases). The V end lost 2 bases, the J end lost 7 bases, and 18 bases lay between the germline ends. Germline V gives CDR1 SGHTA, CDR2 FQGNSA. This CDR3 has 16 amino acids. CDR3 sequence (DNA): TGTGCCAGCAGCTTAATGTCGGGAACTATAGTGAATGAGCAGTTCTTC. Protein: CASSLMSGTIVNEQFF.

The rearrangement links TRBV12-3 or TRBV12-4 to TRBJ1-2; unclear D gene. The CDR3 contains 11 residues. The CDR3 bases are TGTGCTTCCCGGGATCTGGATGGCTACACCTTC. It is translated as CASRDLDGYTF.